This TCR beta chain was sequenced in a study of CD8 T cell repertoires and HIV-1 epitope variants. About the research overall: Autologous T cell-negative cells served as antigen-presenting cells in equal numbers. An uncultured baseline aliquot held 1M T cells. General study results and limits: About nine TCR beta clonotypes were antigen-specific, roughly 6 apparently recognizing autologous or escape variants.

Germline lookup yields CDR1 MNHNS and CDR2 SASEGT. V lost 4 bases to trimming and J lost 0 bases, with 13 bases between them. CDR3 length: 16 residues. On this clone: Its target is not known.

TCR beta CDR3 was sequenced at survey depth on immunoSEQ. Libraries were prepared by immunoSEQ multiplex PCR; TCRdb keeps only in-frame clonotypes and omits some of them. The data show about 5,300 clones, with 65% to 75% seen just once and 35% to 50% held by the top ten. The sample taken for sequencing was cultured CD8+ T cells derived from PBMCs. The chain has TRBV6-1 and TRBJ2-1, with D perhaps matching TRBD1 (5 bases). This sequence was found in a male donor with HIV. The CDR3 here is CASSGDSFSSYNEQFF. DNA for the CDR3: TGTGCCAGCAGTGGAGACAGCTTCAGCTCCTACAATGAGCAGTTCTTC.